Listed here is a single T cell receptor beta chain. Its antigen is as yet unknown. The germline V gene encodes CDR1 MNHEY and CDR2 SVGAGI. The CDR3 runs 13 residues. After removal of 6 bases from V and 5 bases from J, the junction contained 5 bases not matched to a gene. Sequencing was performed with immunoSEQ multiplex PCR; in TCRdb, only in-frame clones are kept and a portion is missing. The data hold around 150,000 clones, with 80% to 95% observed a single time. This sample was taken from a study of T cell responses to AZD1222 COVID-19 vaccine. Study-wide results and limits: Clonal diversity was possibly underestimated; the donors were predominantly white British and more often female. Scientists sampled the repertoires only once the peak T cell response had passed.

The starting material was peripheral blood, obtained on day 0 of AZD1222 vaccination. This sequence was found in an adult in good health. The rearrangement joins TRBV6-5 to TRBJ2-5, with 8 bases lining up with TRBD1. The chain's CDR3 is CASSRGRWETQYF. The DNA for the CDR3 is TGTGCCAGCAGCAGGGGGCGCTGGGAGACCCAGTACTTC.